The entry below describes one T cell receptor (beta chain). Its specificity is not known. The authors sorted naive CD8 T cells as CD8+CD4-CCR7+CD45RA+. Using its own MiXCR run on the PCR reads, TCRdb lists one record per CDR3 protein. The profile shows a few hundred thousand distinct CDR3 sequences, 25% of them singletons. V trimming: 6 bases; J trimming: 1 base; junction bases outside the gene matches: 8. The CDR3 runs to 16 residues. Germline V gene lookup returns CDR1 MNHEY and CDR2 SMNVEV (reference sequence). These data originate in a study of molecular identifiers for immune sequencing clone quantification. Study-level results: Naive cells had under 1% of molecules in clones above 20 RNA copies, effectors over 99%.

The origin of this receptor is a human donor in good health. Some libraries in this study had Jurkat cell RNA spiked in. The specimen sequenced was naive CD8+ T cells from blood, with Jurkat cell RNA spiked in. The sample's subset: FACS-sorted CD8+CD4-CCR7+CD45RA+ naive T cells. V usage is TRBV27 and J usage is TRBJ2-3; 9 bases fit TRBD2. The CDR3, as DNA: TGTGCCAGCAGCCATCTAGCGGGACGCCGCACAGATACGCAGTATTTT. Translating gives CASSHLAGRRTDTQYF.